This T cell receptor (beta chain) originates from a study of cytotoxic CD8 clonotypes in ibrutinib-treated CLL. Across the study: Partial response was seen in around 25 patients and complete response in 2; after median around 72 months, roughly 14 stayed remitted, about 12 progressed. The study's findings and limits: Among the clonotypes, public ones were uncommon and contracted or held stable on treatment. Clonality grew at ibrutinib response; at progression, it decreased back toward baseline.

Assay: immunoSEQ multiplex PCR; the TCRdb copy retains only in-frame clones and omits some. Seen here are some 300,000 clones, just under 80% observed once, and the top ten hold more than 6%. The CDR3 consists of 13 residues. Germline assignment: CDR1 SGHRS and CDR2 YFSETQ. The V gene lost 0 bases and the J gene lost 4 bases, with 8 bases spanning the gap. To note about this clone: Its antigen is undetermined.

This chain joins TRBV5-1 and TRBJ2-7, with D possibly being TRBD1 (6 bases). The material was PBMCs, obtained before ibrutinib treatment. This receptor was identified in a human donor with chronic lymphocytic leukemia. CDR3 loop: CASSLDRAYEQYF. DNA for the CDR3: TGCGCCAGCAGCTTGGACAGGGCTTACGAGCAGTACTTC.